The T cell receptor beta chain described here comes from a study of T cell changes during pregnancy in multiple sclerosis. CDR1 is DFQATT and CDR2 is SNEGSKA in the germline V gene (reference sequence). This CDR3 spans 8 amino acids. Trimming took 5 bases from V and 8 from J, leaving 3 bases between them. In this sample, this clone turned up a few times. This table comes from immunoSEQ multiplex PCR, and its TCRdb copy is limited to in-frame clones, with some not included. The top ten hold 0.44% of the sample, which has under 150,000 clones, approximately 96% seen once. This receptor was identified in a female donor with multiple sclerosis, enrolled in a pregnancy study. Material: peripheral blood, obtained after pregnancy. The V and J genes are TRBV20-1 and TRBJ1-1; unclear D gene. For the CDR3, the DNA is TGCAGTGCTCCAGAAGCTTTCTTT. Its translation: CSAPEAFF.